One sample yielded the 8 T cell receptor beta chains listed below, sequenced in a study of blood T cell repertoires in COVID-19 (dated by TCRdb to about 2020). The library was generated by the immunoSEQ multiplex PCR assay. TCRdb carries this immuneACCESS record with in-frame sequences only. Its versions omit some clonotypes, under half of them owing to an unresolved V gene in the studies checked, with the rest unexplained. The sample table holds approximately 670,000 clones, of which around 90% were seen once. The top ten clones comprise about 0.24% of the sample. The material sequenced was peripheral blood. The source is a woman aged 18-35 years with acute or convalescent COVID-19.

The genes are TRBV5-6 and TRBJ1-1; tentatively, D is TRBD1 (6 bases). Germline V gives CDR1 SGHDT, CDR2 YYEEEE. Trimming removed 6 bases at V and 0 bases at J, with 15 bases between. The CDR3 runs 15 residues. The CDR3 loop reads CASNVNRDMNTEAFF. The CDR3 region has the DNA TGTGCCAGCAACGTTAACAGGGACATGAACACTGAAGCTTTCTTT.

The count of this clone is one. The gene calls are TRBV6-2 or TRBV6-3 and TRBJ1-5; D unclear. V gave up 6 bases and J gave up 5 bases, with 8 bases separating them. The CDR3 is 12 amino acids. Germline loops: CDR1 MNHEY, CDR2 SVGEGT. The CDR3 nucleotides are TGTGCCAGCAGCCCCTATTATCAGCCCCAGCATTTT. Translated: CASSPYYQPQHF.

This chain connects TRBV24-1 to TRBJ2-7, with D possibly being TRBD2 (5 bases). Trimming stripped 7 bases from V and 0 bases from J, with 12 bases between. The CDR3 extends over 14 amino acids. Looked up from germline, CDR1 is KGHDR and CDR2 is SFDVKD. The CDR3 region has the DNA TGTGCCACCAGACGGACGGGGAGCTCCTACGAGCAGTACTTC. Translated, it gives CATRRTGSSYEQYF.

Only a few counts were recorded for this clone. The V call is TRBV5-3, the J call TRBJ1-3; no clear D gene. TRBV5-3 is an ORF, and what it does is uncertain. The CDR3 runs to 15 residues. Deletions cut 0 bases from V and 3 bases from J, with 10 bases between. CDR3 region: CARSLAGINGNTIYF. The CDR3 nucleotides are TGTGCCAGAAGCTTGGCGGGGATTAATGGAAACACCATATATTTT.

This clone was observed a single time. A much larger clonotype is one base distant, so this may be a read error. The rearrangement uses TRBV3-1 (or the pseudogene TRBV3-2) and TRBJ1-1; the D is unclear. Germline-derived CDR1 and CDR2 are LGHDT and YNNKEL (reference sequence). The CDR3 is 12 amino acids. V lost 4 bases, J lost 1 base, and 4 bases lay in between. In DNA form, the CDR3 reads TGTGCCAGCAGCCTCGGGAACACTGAAGCTTTCTTT. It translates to CASSLGNTEAFF.

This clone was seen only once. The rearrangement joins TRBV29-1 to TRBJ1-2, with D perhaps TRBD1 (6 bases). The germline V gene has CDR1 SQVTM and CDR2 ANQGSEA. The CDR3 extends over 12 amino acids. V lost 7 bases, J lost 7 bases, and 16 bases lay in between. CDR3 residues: CSGQVFGFGYTF. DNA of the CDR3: TGCAGCGGACAGGTCTTCGGTTTTGGCTACACCTTC.

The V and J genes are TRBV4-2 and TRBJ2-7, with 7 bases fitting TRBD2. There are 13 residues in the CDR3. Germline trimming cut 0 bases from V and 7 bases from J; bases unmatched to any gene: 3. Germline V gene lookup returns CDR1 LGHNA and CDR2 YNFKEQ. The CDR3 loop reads CASSQDPGGEQYF. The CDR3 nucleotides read TGTGCCAGCAGCCAAGACCCGGGGGGAGAGCAGTACTTC.

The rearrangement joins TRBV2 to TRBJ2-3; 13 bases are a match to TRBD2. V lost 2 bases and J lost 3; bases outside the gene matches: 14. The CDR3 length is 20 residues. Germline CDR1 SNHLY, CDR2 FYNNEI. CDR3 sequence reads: CASSETNNAGTSGATDTQYF. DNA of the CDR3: TGTGCCAGCAGTGAAACTAATAACGCCGGGACTAGCGGGGCTACAGATACGCAGTATTTT.